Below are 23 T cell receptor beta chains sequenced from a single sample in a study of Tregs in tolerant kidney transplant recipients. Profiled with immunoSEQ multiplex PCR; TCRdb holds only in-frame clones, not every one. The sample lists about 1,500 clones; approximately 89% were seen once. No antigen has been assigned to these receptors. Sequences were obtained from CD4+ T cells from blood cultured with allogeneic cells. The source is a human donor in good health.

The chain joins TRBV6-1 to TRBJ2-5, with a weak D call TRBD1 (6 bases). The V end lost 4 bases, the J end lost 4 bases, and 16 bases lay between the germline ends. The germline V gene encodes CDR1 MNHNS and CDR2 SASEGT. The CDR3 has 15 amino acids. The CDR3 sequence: CASSVGAGARETQYF. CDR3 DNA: TGTGCCAGCAGTGTAGGGGCAGGGGCACGAGAGACCCAGTACTTC.

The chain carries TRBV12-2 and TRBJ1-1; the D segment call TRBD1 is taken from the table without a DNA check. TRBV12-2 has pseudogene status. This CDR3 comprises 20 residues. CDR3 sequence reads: CASRLGPGTGHVTPVPEAFF. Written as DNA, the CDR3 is TGTGCAAGTCGCTTAGGCCCCGGGACAGGGCACGTCACGCCGGTCCCTGAAGCTTTCTTT.

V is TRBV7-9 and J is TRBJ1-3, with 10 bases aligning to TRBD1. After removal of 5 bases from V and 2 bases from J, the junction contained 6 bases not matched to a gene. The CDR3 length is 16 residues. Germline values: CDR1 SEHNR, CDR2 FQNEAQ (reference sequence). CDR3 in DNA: TGTGCCAGCAGCGCCGCCGGGACAGGGGCTGGAAACACCATATATTTT. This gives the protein CASSAAGTGAGNTIYF.

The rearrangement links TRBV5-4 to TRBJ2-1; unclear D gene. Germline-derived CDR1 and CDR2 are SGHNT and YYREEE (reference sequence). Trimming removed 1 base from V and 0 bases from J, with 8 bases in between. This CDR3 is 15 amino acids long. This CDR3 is CASSLPQGSYNEQFF. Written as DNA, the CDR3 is TGTGCCAGCAGCTTGCCTCAAGGCTCCTACAATGAGCAGTTCTTC.

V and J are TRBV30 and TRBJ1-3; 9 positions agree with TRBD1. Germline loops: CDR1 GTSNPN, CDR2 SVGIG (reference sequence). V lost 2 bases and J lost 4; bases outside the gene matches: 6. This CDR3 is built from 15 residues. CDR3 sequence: CAWSKQGALGNTIYF. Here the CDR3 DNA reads TGTGCCTGGAGTAAACAGGGGGCGCTGGGAAACACCATATATTTT.

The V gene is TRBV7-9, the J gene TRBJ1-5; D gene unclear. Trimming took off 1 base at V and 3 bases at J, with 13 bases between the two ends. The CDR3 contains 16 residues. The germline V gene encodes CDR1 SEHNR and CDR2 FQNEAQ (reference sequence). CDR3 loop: CASSLGAGSPNQPQHF. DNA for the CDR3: TGTGCCAGCAGCTTAGGGGCCGGGAGCCCCAATCAGCCCCAGCATTTT.

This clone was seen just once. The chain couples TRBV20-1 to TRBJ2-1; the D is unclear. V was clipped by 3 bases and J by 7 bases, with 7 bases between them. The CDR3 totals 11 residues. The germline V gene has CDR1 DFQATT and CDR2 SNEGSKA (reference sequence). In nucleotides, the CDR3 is TGCAGTGCTAGCAGTCCAAATGAGCAGTTCTTC. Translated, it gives CSASSPNEQFF.

CDR3 nucleotide sequence: TGTGCCAGCAACTACCAGGGGGGAGAGCCCCAGCATTTT. Translation: CASNYQGGEPQHF. The chain is built from TRBV6-6 and TRBJ1-5, with 7 bases fitting TRBD1. The germline CDR1 and CDR2 sequences are MNHNY and SVGAGI (reference sequence). The CDR3 covers 13 residues. Losses at the gene ends were 7 bases for V and 8 bases for J; bases not matched to a gene: 8.

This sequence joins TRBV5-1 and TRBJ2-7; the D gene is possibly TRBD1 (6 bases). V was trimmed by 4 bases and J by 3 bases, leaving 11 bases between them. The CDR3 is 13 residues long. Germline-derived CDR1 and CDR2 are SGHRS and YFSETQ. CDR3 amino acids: CASSPGQNYEQYF. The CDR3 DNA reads TGCGCCAGCAGCCCCGGACAGAACTACGAGCAGTACTTC.

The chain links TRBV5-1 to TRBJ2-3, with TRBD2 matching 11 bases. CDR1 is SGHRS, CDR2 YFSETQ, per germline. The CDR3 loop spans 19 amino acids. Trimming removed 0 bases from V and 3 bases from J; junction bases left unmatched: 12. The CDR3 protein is CASSLAVSGGVRWTDTQYF. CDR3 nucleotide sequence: TGCGCCAGCAGCTTGGCGGTTAGCGGGGGGGTGCGGTGGACAGATACGCAGTATTTT.

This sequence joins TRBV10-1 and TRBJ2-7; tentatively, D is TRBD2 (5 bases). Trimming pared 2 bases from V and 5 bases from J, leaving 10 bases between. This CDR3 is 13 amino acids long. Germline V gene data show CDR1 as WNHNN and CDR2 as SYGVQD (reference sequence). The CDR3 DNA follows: TGCGCCAGCAGTGAGGCGGGCCGGGACGAGCAGTACTTC. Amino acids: CASSEAGRDEQYF.

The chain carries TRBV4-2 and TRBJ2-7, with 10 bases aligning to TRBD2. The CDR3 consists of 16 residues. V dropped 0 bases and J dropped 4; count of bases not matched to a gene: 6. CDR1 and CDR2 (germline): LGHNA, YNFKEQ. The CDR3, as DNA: TGTGCCAGCAGCCAAGACGTGGCTAGCGGGGGTTACGAGCAGTACTTC. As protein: CASSQDVASGGYEQYF.

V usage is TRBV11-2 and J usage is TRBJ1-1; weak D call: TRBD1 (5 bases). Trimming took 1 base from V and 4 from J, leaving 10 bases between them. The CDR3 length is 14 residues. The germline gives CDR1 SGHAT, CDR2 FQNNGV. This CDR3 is CASSLGQGITEAFF. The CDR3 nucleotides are TGTGCCAGCAGCTTAGGGCAGGGAATCACTGAAGCTTTCTTT.

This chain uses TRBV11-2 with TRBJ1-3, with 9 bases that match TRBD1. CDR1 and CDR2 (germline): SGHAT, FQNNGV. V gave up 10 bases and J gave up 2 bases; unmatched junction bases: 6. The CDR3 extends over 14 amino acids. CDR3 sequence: CATSTGGPGNTIYF. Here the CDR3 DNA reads TGTGCCACCTCTACAGGGGGCCCTGGAAACACCATATATTTT.

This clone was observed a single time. For the CDR3, the DNA is TGCGCCAGCAGCTTGGGCAGGGGAATCTCATCCTACGAGCAGTACTTC. Translated, it gives CASSLGRGISSYEQYF. The chain employs TRBV5-1 and TRBJ2-7; possible D gene TRBD1, 6 bases. Trimming removed 0 bases from V and 1 base from J, with 14 bases in between. The CDR3 has 16 residues. Germline V gene data show CDR1 as SGHRS and CDR2 as YFSETQ.

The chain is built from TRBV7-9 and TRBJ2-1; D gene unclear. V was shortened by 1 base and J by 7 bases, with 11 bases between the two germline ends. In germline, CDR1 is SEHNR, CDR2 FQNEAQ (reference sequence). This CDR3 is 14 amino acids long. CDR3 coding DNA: TGTGCCAGCAGCTTAGTATTCAGTAGGAATGAGCAGTTCTTC. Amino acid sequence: CASSLVFSRNEQFF.

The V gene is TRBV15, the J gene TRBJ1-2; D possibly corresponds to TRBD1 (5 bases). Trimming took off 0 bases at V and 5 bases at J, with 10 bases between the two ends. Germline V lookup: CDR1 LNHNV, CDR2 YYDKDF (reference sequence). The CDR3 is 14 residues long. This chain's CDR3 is CATSRDAGRYGYTF. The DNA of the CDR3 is TGTGCCACCAGCAGAGATGCAGGGAGATATGGCTACACCTTC.

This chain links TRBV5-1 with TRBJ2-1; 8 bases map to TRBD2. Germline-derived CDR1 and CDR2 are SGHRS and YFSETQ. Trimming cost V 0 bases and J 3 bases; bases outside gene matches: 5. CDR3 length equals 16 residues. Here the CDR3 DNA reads TGCGCCAGCAGCTTGGACGGCGGGGGGAACTACAATGAGCAGTTCTTC. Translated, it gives CASSLDGGGNYNEQFF.

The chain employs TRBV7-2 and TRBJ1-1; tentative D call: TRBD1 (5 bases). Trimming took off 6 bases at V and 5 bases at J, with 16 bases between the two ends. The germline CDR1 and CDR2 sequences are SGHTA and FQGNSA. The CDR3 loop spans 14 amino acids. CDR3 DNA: TGTGCCAGCAGTGGGGGAGCAGCGCAAACTGAAGCTTTCTTT. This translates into CASSGGAAQTEAFF.

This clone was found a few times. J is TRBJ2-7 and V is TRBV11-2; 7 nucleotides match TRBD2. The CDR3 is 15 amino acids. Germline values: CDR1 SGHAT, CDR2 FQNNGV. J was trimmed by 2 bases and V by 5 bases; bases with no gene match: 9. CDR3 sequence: CASSLIAGPTYEQYF. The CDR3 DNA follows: TGTGCCAGCAGCCTCATAGCGGGTCCTACCTACGAGCAGTACTTC.

The CDR3 DNA reads TGTGCCAGTAGTATCGAGTGGACAGGGGTCGATAGCAATCAGCCCCAGCATTTT. It encodes CASSIEWTGVDSNQPQHF. The chain couples TRBV19 to TRBJ1-5, with TRBD1 identical over 9 bases. This CDR3 comprises 18 residues. With 3 bases clipped from V and 0 bases from J, the junction kept 9 bases outside the gene matches. Germline lookup yields CDR1 LNHDA and CDR2 SQIVND (reference sequence).

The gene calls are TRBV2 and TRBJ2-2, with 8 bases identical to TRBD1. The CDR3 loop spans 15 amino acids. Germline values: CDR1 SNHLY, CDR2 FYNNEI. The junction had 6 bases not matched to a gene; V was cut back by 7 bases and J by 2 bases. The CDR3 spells CASKRQGPNTGELFF. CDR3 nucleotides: TGTGCCAGCAAGAGACAGGGGCCAAACACCGGGGAGCTGTTTTTT.

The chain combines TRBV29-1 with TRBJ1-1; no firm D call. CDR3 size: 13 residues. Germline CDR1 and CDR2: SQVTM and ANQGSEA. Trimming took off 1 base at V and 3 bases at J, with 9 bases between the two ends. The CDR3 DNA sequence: TGCAGCGTTGAAGCCGGGATTGACACTGAAGCTTTCTTT. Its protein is CSVEAGIDTEAFF. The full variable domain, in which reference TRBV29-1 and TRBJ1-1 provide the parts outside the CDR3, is SAVISQKPSRDICQRGTSLTIQCQVDSQVTMMFWYRQQPGQSLTLIATANQGSEATYESGFVIDKFPISRPNLTFSTLTVSNMSPEDSSIYLCSVEAGIDTEAFFGQGTRLTVV.